These 15 T cell receptor beta chains originate from one sample sequenced in a study of T cells in Graves' hyperthyroidism and ophthalmopathy. TCR beta CDR3 regions were amplified from RNA transcripts. TCR CDR3 underwent first-round RT-PCR with the HTBI primer set. TCRdb reprocessed the multiplex PCR reads via MiXCR and lists one record per CDR3 protein. The table has 500,000 to 650,000 distinct CDR3 sequences, 14% seen once. The sequencing sample was made of blood. The receptors originated from a woman between 45 and 65 years old with Graves' ophthalmopathy.

At least ten counts were recorded for this clonotype. The J gene is TRBJ2-7, the V gene TRBV5-1; 10 positions match TRBD2. The length of the CDR3 is 15 residues. From germline, CDR1 is SGHRS and CDR2 YFSETQ. The V and J ends lost 0 bases and 6 bases, in that order; junction bases with no gene match: 6. The CDR3 loop reads CASSLVASGSSEQYF. Here the CDR3 DNA reads TGCGCCAGCAGCTTGGTGGCTAGCGGGAGTAGCGAGCAGTACTTC.

In its sample, this clonotype was seen a few times. This chain uses TRBV30 with TRBJ2-1; D is tentatively TRBD1 or TRBD2 (5 bases each). The CDR3 loop spans 11 amino acids. The V gene lost 0 bases and the J gene lost 15 bases, with 12 bases spanning the gap. CDR1 and CDR2 (germline): GTSNPN, SVGIG (reference sequence). For the CDR3, the DNA is TGTGCCTGGAGTGTAATAAGGGACGCGTTCTTC. Its protein product is CAWSVIRDAFF. The full variable domain, completed using reference TRBV30 and TRBJ2-1, is SQTIHQWPATLVQPVGSPLSLECTVEGTSNPNLYWYRQAAGRGLQLLFYSVGIGQISSEVPQNLSASRPQDRQFILSSKKLLLSDSGFYLCAWSVIRDAFFGPGTRLTVL.

This clonotype was seen ten or more times. The chain is built from TRBV2 and TRBJ2-7; 7 positions agree with TRBD1. The CDR3 sequence is 11 residues long. Germline trimming cut 11 bases from V and 6 bases from J; bases unmatched to any gene: 7. Germline V gene lookup returns CDR1 SNHLY and CDR2 FYNNEI. The CDR3 DNA reads as TGTGCCGGTCGGACAGGTTCCGAGCAGTACTTC. This gives the protein CAGRTGSEQYF.

V is TRBV6-2 or TRBV6-3 and J is TRBJ2-7; 7 bases map to TRBD2. J was trimmed by 6 bases and V by 0 bases; bases with no gene match: 11. Per germline, CDR1 MNHEY and CDR2 SVGEGT. The CDR3 has 16 residues. The CDR3 loop reads CASSYSTSAPYPEQYF. In nucleotides, the CDR3 is TGTGCCAGCAGTTACTCTACTAGCGCACCCTACCCCGAGCAGTACTTC.

This clonotype was detected a few times. The chain links TRBV27 to TRBJ2-6; no reliable D call. The ends were cut back, 2 bases at V and 0 bases at J, with 8 bases in the middle. This CDR3 comprises 16 residues. Germline CDR1 reads MNHEY; CDR2 reads SMNVEV (reference sequence). In nucleotides, the CDR3 is TGTGCCAGCAGTTTAGATGGCCGCTCTGGGGCCAACGTCCTGACTTTC. This gives the protein CASSLDGRSGANVLTF.

This clonotype was detected many times. V is TRBV11-2 and J is TRBJ1-6, with D perhaps matching TRBD1 (6 bases). V was trimmed by 5 bases and J by 16 bases, leaving 15 bases between them. CDR3 length: 12 amino acids. Germline CDR1 and CDR2: SGHAT and FQNNGV. The CDR3 loop reads CASSVTGQMLHF. Written as DNA, the CDR3 is TGTGCCAGCAGCGTTACCGGACAGATGCTCCACTTT.

This clonotype was picked up many times. The CDR3 nucleotides are TGTGCCAGCTCTCTGGACGGTGAGACCCAGTACTTC. This encodes CASSLDGETQYF. V usage is TRBV18 and J usage is TRBJ2-5; no clear D. The CDR3 runs to 12 residues. The V end was cut by 6 bases, the J end by 5 bases, with 10 bases between. CDR1 and CDR2 from the germline V gene are KGHSH and LQKENI.

V usage is TRBV7-9 and J usage is TRBJ2-3; D is ambiguous. Germline V gives CDR1 SEHNR, CDR2 FQNEAQ (reference sequence). CDR3 size: 13 residues. V dropped 7 bases and J dropped 1 base, with 9 bases sitting between them. As DNA, the CDR3 is TGTGCCAGCATGCCAGGAGGCACAGATACGCAGTATTTT. Amino acid sequence: CASMPGGTDTQYF.

The DNA of the CDR3 is TGTGCCAGCAGCCGGGACAGCCGTAATCAGCCCCAGCATTTT. Translated: CASSRDSRNQPQHF. The V and J genes are TRBV14 and TRBJ1-5, with 7 bases aligning to TRBD1. CDR1 SGHDN and CDR2 FVKESK come from the germline V gene. J lost 4 bases, V lost 4 bases, and 4 bases had no gene match. The length of the CDR3 is 14 residues.

This clonotype was recorded many times. The rearrangement links TRBV7-2 to TRBJ2-1; D uncertain. Germline V gene sequence: CDR1 SGHTA, CDR2 FQGNSA. This CDR3 has 17 residues. Trimming took off 3 bases at V and 0 bases at J, with 15 bases between the two ends. The CDR3 nucleotides are TGTGCCAGCAGCTTTGCCGATCACCTAAGCTCCTACAATGAGCAGTTCTTC. This encodes CASSFADHLSSYNEQFF.

Ten or more counts support this clonotype. V gene TRBV6-1 combines with J gene TRBJ2-7, with unresolved D. This CDR3 contains 13 residues. Germline V lookup: CDR1 MNHNS, CDR2 SASEGT. The V gene lost 2 bases and the J gene lost 5 bases, with 10 bases spanning the gap. The CDR3 DNA is TGTGCCAGCAGTGAATTGGGTTACAACGAGCAGTACTTC. Residues: CASSELGYNEQYF.

This clonotype was counted ten times or more. The chain links TRBV20-1 to TRBJ2-1, with 10 positions matching TRBD2. The V gene's germline CDR1 is DFQATT and CDR2 SNEGSKA (reference sequence). CDR3 length: 16 amino acids. J was trimmed by 4 bases and V by 0 bases; bases with no gene match: 6. The CDR3 is CSARELAGGRYNEQFF. The CDR3 DNA reads TGCAGTGCTAGAGAATTAGCGGGAGGCAGGTACAATGAGCAGTTCTTC.

This clonotype was seen at least ten times. This sequence joins TRBV3-1 and TRBJ2-3; 9 bases match TRBD2. CDR3 length equals 16 residues. CDR1 is LGHDT and CDR2 is YNNKEL in the germline V gene (reference sequence). After removal of 0 bases from V and 2 bases from J, the junction contained 3 bases not matched to a gene. CDR3 in DNA: TGTGCCAGCAGCCAAGATATAGCGGGAGTCACAGATACGCAGTATTTT. It codes for CASSQDIAGVTDTQYF.

This clonotype appeared a few times. This chain uses TRBV6-1 with TRBJ1-5; D is uncertain. V gave up 7 bases and J gave up 0 bases, with 19 bases separating them. The germline CDR1 and CDR2 sequences are MNHNS and SASEGT. The CDR3 spans 17 residues. The CDR3 DNA follows: TGTGCCAGCACCTCCTCCGTGGCAACTTATAGCAATCAGCCCCAGCATTTT. Translating gives CASTSSVATYSNQPQHF.

This clonotype has a single count. The CDR3 region has the DNA TGTGCCAGCAGTGGTCCCGGGACAGGGTTCAATCAGCCCCAGCATTTT. It encodes CASSGPGTGFNQPQHF. The chain recombines TRBV6-2 or TRBV6-3 with TRBJ1-5, with TRBD1 matching 9 bases. The V segment lost 5 bases and the J segment 3 bases; nucleotides outside the gene matches: 8. Germline assignment: CDR1 MNHEY and CDR2 SVGEGT. The CDR3 sequence is 16 residues long.